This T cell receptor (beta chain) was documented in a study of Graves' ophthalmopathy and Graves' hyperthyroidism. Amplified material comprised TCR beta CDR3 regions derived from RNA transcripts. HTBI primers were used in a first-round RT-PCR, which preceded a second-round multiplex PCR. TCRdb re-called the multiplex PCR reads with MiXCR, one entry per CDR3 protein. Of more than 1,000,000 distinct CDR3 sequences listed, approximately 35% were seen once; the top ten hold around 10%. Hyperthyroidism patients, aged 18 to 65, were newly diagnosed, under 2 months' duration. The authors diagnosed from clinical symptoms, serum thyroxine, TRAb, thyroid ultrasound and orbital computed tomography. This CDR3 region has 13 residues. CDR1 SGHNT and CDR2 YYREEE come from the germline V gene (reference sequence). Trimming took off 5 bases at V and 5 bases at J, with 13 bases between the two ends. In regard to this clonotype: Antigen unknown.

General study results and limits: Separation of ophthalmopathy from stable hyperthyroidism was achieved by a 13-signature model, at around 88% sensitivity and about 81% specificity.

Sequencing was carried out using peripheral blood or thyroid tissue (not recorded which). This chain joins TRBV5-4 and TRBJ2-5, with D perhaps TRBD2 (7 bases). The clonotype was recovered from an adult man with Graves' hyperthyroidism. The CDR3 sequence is CASRGGAWETQYF. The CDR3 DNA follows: TGTGCCAGCAGGGGGGGGGCCTGGGAGACCCAGTACTTC.